What follows are 30 T cell receptor beta chains derived from one specimen sequenced in a study of blood T cell repertoires in COVID-19. The assay was immunoSEQ multiplex PCR, and TCRdb's table has in-frame clones only and misses some. The table shows about 370,000 clones, with 80% to 90% occurring only once. The source material was peripheral blood. These receptors all come from a woman aged 30 to 39 with COVID-19, enrolled during active disease.

The rearrangement links TRBV7-9 to TRBJ1-5; tentative D call: TRBD1 (6 bases). CDR3 length: 14 residues. Trimming cost V 5 bases and J 3 bases, with 11 bases left between them. Germline V gene sequence: CDR1 SEHNR, CDR2 FQNEAQ (reference sequence). The CDR3 nucleotides are TGTGCCAGCAGCCCAGGACAGTTCAATCAGCCCCAGCATTTT. Its protein product is CASSPGQFNQPQHF. Combining the CDR3 with reference TRBV7-9 and TRBJ1-5 gives the whole variable domain DTGVSQNPRHKITKRGQNVTFRCDPISEHNRLYWYRQTLGQGPEFLTYFQNEAQLEKSRLLSDRFSAERPKGSFSTLEIQRTEQGDSAMYLCASSPGQFNQPQHFGDGTRLSIL.

V gene TRBV3-1 (or the pseudogene TRBV3-2) combines with J gene TRBJ2-5; the match to TRBD1 covers 7 bases. V lost 5 bases, J lost 2 bases, and 5 bases stayed unmatched. Germline V CDR1 and CDR2: LGHDT, YNNKEL (reference sequence). The CDR3 is 14 amino acids. CDR3 sequence reads: CASSGDSRQETQYF. DNA for the CDR3: TGTGCCAGCAGCGGGGACAGCAGACAAGAGACCCAGTACTTC.

On this clone: Within the sample, other DNA sequences also encode this same CDR3. The chain uses TRBV12-3 or TRBV12-4 and TRBJ1-2, with 7 nucleotides matching TRBD1. With 3 bases clipped from V and 4 bases from J, the junction kept 2 bases outside the gene matches. The CDR3 runs 13 residues. The CDR3 DNA reads TGTGCCAGCAGTTTCAGGGGGGCCTATGGCTACACCTTC. It encodes CASSFRGAYGYTF.

The chain uses TRBV28 and TRBJ1-4; 7 bases line up with TRBD1. This CDR3 is built from 16 residues. The junction had 4 bases not matched to a gene; V was cut back by 2 bases and J by 1 base. The germline V gene has CDR1 MDHEN and CDR2 SYDVKM. The CDR3 DNA follows: TGTGCCAGCAGTTTACCGGGACAGCTAACTAATGAAAAACTGTTTTTT. As protein: CASSLPGQLTNEKLFF.

The rearrangement uses TRBV4-3 and TRBJ2-1, with D perhaps matching TRBD1 (6 bases). The V and J ends lost 2 bases and 9 bases respectively, with 11 bases between them. Germline CDR1 and CDR2: LGHNA and YSLEER. The CDR3 loop spans 13 amino acids. In DNA form, the CDR3 reads TGCGCCAGCAGCCAACAACAGGGCGGTGAGCAGTTCTTC. Its protein product is CASSQQQGGEQFF.

CDR3 protein: CASSQEGQGGTGELFF. For the CDR3, the DNA is TGCGCCAGCAGCCAAGAGGGACAGGGGGGTACCGGGGAGCTGTTTTTT. V is TRBV4-3 and J is TRBJ2-2; the match to TRBD1 covers 11 bases. The V gene's germline CDR1 is LGHNA and CDR2 YSLEER. Losses at the gene ends were 0 bases for V and 5 bases for J; bases not matched to a gene: 2. The CDR3 totals 16 residues.

V gene TRBV2 combines with J gene TRBJ2-7; the match to TRBD2 covers 7 bases. This CDR3 contains 14 residues. V lost 4 bases to trimming and J lost 4 bases; unmatched junction nucleotides: 7. Germline assignment: CDR1 SNHLY and CDR2 FYNNEI. For the CDR3, the DNA is TGTGCCAGCAGTGGAACGGGAGGAAATTACGAGCAGTACGTC. Translation: CASSGTGGNYEQYV.

The chain joins TRBV30 to TRBJ1-6; D might be TRBD1 (5 bases). Germline V gene data show CDR1 as GTSNPN and CDR2 as SVGIG (reference sequence). V was trimmed by 5 bases and J by 4 bases, leaving 9 bases between them. The CDR3 covers 13 residues. The CDR3 DNA is TGTGCCTGGGGGAGGACATATAATTCACCCCTCCACTTT. Encoded protein: CAWGRTYNSPLHF.

This rearrangement joins TRBV6-2 or TRBV6-3 to TRBJ2-1, with TRBD2 matching 13 bases. From germline, CDR1 is MNHEY and CDR2 SVGEGT. The CDR3 is made up of 16 amino acids. Trimming removed 2 bases from V and 5 bases from J; junction bases left unmatched: 3. CDR3 region: CASSYRLAGGNNEQFF. The CDR3 region has the DNA TGTGCCAGCAGTTACCGACTAGCGGGGGGAAACAATGAGCAGTTCTTC.

V and J are TRBV7-9 and TRBJ2-1, with 8 bases matching TRBD2. The J segment lost 2 bases and the V segment lost 0 bases, leaving 9 bases of the junction unmatched. Germline assignment: CDR1 SEHNR and CDR2 FQNEAQ (reference sequence). The CDR3 totals 18 residues. The DNA of the CDR3 is TGTGCCAGCAGCTTAGCGATGCGGCGGGGGGCCACCTACAATGAGCAGTTCTTC. As protein: CASSLAMRRGATYNEQFF.

The chain combines TRBV20-1 with TRBJ1-2; D unresolved. CDR3 length equals 16 residues. Germline V gives CDR1 DFQATT, CDR2 SNEGSKA (reference sequence). Trimming removed 3 bases from V and 0 bases from J, with 17 bases in between. The CDR3 sequence: CSASLQLDRANYGYTF. CDR3 DNA sequence: TGCAGTGCTAGTTTACAGTTAGATAGAGCTAACTATGGCTACACCTTC.

The table lists this clone with a few counts. The rearrangement joins TRBV5-8 to TRBJ2-7, with 7 positions matching TRBD2. Germline-derived CDR1 and CDR2 are SGHTS and YDEGEE. The CDR3 loop spans 14 amino acids. The ends lost 1 base at V and 5 bases at J; junction bases unmatched: 6. The CDR3 region is CASSLWAGEHEQYV. The CDR3 bases are TGTGCCAGCAGCTTGTGGGCGGGGGAGCACGAGCAGTACGTC.

The CDR3 here is CASSLDTDGARGYTF. In DNA, the CDR3 is TGCGCCAGCAGCTTGGATACGGATGGGGCCAGAGGCTACACCTTC. The chain joins TRBV5-1 to TRBJ1-2; weak D call: TRBD1 (5 bases). Deletions cut 0 bases from V and 8 bases from J, with 17 bases between. Germline V lookup: CDR1 SGHRS, CDR2 YFSETQ. The CDR3 has 15 residues.

V gene TRBV18 combines with J gene TRBJ2-6; possible D gene TRBD1, 6 bases. Trimming removed 4 bases at V and 1 base at J, with 20 bases between. Germline CDR1 reads KGHSH; CDR2 reads LQKENI. The CDR3 is made up of 19 amino acids. The CDR3, as DNA: TGTGCCAGCTCACTCAGAATTCCCGGGACAATATCTGGGGCCAACGTCCTGACTTTC. It encodes CASSLRIPGTISGANVLTF.

The chain employs TRBV6-6 and TRBJ1-2, with TRBD1 matching over 7 bases. This CDR3 has 14 amino acids. The ends lost 5 bases at V and 2 bases at J; junction bases unmatched: 5. Germline V gives CDR1 MNHNY, CDR2 SVGAGI (reference sequence). The CDR3, as DNA: TGTGCCAGCAGTCAAGGGACAGTCAACTATGGCTACACCTTC. Translation: CASSQGTVNYGYTF.

The genes are TRBV6-5 and TRBJ1-5; D call uncertain. CDR3 length: 13 residues. V gave up 5 bases and J gave up 2 bases, with 7 bases separating them. The V gene's germline CDR1 is MNHEY and CDR2 SVGAGI. DNA for the CDR3: TGTGCCAGCAGTCAGTCGCGCAATCAGCCCCAGCATTTT. This translates into CASSQSRNQPQHF.

The chain has TRBV19 and TRBJ1-3; D call uncertain. The CDR3 length is 13 residues. V was pared by 7 bases and J by 2 bases, with 9 bases between. Germline values: CDR1 LNHDA, CDR2 SQIVND (reference sequence). The CDR3 DNA follows: TGTGCCAGTACCACCGGGGCTGGAAACACCATATATTTT. Encoded protein: CASTTGAGNTIYF.

V and J are TRBV6-2 or TRBV6-3 and TRBJ2-7; 11 nucleotides match TRBD2. The CDR3 has 15 residues. With 2 bases clipped from V and 7 bases from J, the junction kept 7 bases outside the gene matches. Per the germline V gene, CDR1 is MNHEY and CDR2 is SVGEGT. The CDR3 DNA reads TGTGCCAGCAGTTACCTACTAGCGGGAGTGAGTGAGCAGTACGTC. Amino acids: CASSYLLAGVSEQYV.

V usage is TRBV4-2 and J usage is TRBJ1-1; D remains unclear. This CDR3 region has 12 residues. The V end lost 1 base, the J end lost 11 bases, and 11 bases lay between the germline ends. Germline V gene data show CDR1 as LGHNA and CDR2 as YNFKEQ. The CDR3 bases are TGTGCCAGCAGCCAAGGTTCGGGGTCGGCTTTCTTT. This codes for CASSQGSGSAFF.

The chain recombines TRBV5-4 with TRBJ2-7; TRBD2 is a possible D gene (6 bases). The CDR3 is 16 residues long. Deletions cut 4 bases from V and 3 bases from J, with 20 bases between. Germline loops: CDR1 SGHNT, CDR2 YYREEE (reference sequence). CDR3 sequence reads: CASSGPRRDEGYEQYV. CDR3 sequence (DNA): TGTGCCAGCAGCGGACCCCGGCGGGACGAGGGCTACGAGCAGTACGTC.

The chain recombines TRBV5-1 with TRBJ2-1; 11 bases map to TRBD2. Germline loops: CDR1 SGHRS, CDR2 YFSETQ. V was pared by 3 bases and J by 4 bases, with 6 bases of the junction left unmatched. The CDR3 totals 16 residues. The CDR3 is CASSYGTSGNYNEQFF. CDR3 nucleotides: TGCGCCAGCAGCTACGGGACTAGCGGAAATTACAATGAGCAGTTCTTC.

This rearrangement joins TRBV6-6 to TRBJ2-1; D is perhaps TRBD2 (5 bases). The V and J ends lost 5 bases and 8 bases respectively, with 19 bases between them. Germline assignment: CDR1 MNHNY and CDR2 SVGAGI (reference sequence). CDR3 length equals 15 residues. The CDR3 loop is CASSAPGSLVDEQFF. The CDR3 DNA sequence: TGTGCCAGCAGTGCCCCGGGAAGCCTGGTCGATGAGCAGTTCTTC.

The J gene is TRBJ1-2, the V gene TRBV20-1, with 7 bases matching TRBD1. In germline, CDR1 is DFQATT, CDR2 SNEGSKA (reference sequence). V trimming: 6 bases; J trimming: 8 bases; junction bases outside the gene matches: 6. CDR3 size: 11 residues. Written as DNA, the CDR3 is TGCAGTGCCCCGGGACAGAGGGGCTACACCTTC. This sequence encodes CSAPGQRGYTF.

The V and J genes are TRBV5-5 and TRBJ2-4, with a weak D call TRBD1 (7 bases). Trimming took 2 bases from V and 1 from J, leaving 19 bases between them. Germline CDR1 and CDR2: SGHKS and YYEKEE (reference sequence). The CDR3 has 18 amino acids. The DNA for the CDR3 is TGTGCCAGCAGCTTTACCCAGGGGGGAGTGTTGGCCAAAAACATTCAGTACTTC. This encodes CASSFTQGGVLAKNIQYF.

CDR3 amino acids: CASSLQAQGSSPLHF. DNA for the CDR3: TGTGCCAGCAGCTTACAGGCACAGGGGAGTTCACCCCTCCACTTT. The chain employs TRBV7-6 and TRBJ1-6; 7 bases line up with TRBD1. Germline lookup yields CDR1 SGHVS and CDR2 FNYEAQ. The V and J ends lost 2 bases and 9 bases, in that order; junction bases with no gene match: 7. This CDR3 spans 15 amino acids.

The chain has TRBV11-2 and TRBJ1-1, with 9 bases aligning to TRBD1. J was trimmed by 5 bases and V by 6 bases; bases with no gene match: 10. The CDR3 sequence is 15 residues long. Germline-derived CDR1 and CDR2 are SGHAT and FQNNGV. The CDR3 coding sequence is TGTGCCAGCAGGATACCGGGACAGGGTTGGACTGAAGCTTTCTTT. Translation: CASRIPGQGWTEAFF.

The genes are TRBV28 and TRBJ1-5, with D possibly TRBD1 on 5 matching bases. Germline V gene data show CDR1 as MDHEN and CDR2 as SYDVKM. The length of the CDR3 is 14 residues. V gave up 6 bases and J gave up 4 bases, with 13 bases separating them. CDR3 region: CASSRDRSNQPQHF. In DNA form, the CDR3 reads TGTGCCAGCAGCCGAGACAGAAGTAATCAGCCCCAGCATTTT.

This chain connects TRBV10-3 to TRBJ2-6; possibly TRBD2 for D (7 bases). Per the germline V gene, CDR1 is ENHRY and CDR2 is SYGVKD. Trimming pared 3 bases from V and 2 bases from J, leaving 11 bases between. The CDR3 is 16 amino acids. The CDR3 is CAISDLGGPGANVLTF. CDR3 in DNA: TGTGCCATCAGTGACCTCGGGGGGCCTGGGGCCAACGTCCTGACTTTC.

CDR3: CASSRGTDNEQYV. The CDR3 bases are TGTGCCAGCAGCCGTGGGACAGATAACGAGCAGTACGTC. The chain combines TRBV6-5 with TRBJ2-7; the match to TRBD1 covers 7 bases. The ends lost 6 bases at V and 5 bases at J; junction bases unmatched: 7. This CDR3 is built from 13 residues. Germline CDR1 MNHEY, CDR2 SVGAGI.

The CDR3 protein is CASSQGYHPLRGQLHGYTF. CDR3 DNA sequence: TGCGCCAGCAGCCAAGGCTATCATCCACTCAGGGGGCAATTACATGGCTACACCTTC. This sequence joins TRBV4-3 and TRBJ1-2, with 8 positions matching TRBD1. With V trimmed by 1 base and J by 6 bases, 19 bases remained unmatched. CDR1 LGHNA and CDR2 YSLEER come from the germline V gene. The CDR3 has 19 residues.